Listed here are 10 T cell receptor beta chains from one sample, sequenced in a study of blood T cell repertoires in COVID-19. Clones were sequenced by immunoSEQ multiplex PCR, and TCRdb holds only the in-frame ones, with some missing. The data show tens of thousands of clones, roughly 89% seen once. Sequences were obtained from peripheral blood. The receptors come from a woman in her 50s with acute or convalescent COVID-19.

This clone was picked up a small number of times. The V gene is TRBV29-1, the J gene TRBJ2-7; 8 bases are a match to TRBD1. This CDR3 region has 15 residues. V lost 6 bases to trimming and J lost 5 bases; unmatched junction nucleotides: 15. Germline lookup yields CDR1 SQVTM and CDR2 ANQGSEA. The CDR3 DNA is TGCAGCGTCGGCGCGGGACAGGTGCTTAGGGACGAGCAGTACTTC. Protein sequence: CSVGAGQVLRDEQYF.

The chain has TRBV7-9 and TRBJ1-1, with D unresolved. The CDR3 consists of 13 residues. Germline V CDR1 and CDR2: SEHNR, FQNEAQ (reference sequence). V was trimmed by 6 bases and J by 5 bases, leaving 13 bases between them. The CDR3 is CASRFQERTEAFF. CDR3 in DNA: TGTGCCAGCAGGTTTCAGGAACGGACTGAAGCTTTCTTT.

The V call is TRBV6-5, the J call TRBJ1-5, with a possible D match to TRBD1 (6 bases). Germline CDR1 MNHEY, CDR2 SVGAGI. The CDR3 covers 14 residues. Trimming removed 6 bases from V and 2 bases from J, with 11 bases in between. The CDR3 loop reads CASRQGTGNQPQHF. The DNA of the CDR3 is TGTGCCAGCAGACAGGGTACGGGCAATCAGCCCCAGCATTTT.

The CDR3 DNA sequence: TGTGCCAGCAGTTTTGGGGCGGGACCCTACGAGCAGTACTTC. The encoded protein is CASSFGAGPYEQYF. The chain uses TRBV28 and TRBJ2-7, with D perhaps TRBD2 (6 bases). V lost 3 bases and J 2 bases, leaving 11 bases between the germline ends. The CDR3 length is 14 residues. Per the germline V gene, CDR1 is MDHEN and CDR2 is SYDVKM.

V is TRBV19 and J is TRBJ1-1; tentative D call: TRBD1 (5 bases). The germline CDR1 and CDR2 sequences are LNHDA and SQIVND (reference sequence). This CDR3 contains 14 residues. Trimming took 6 bases from V and 0 from J, leaving 11 bases between them. This CDR3 reads CASSRGSLNTEAFF. The CDR3, as DNA: TGTGCCAGTAGCCGGGGGAGCTTGAACACTGAAGCTTTCTTT. Combining the CDR3 with reference TRBV19 and TRBJ1-1 gives the whole variable domain DGGITQSPKYLFRKEGQNVTLSCEQNLNHDAMYWYRQDPGQGLRLIYYSQIVNDFQKGDIAEGYSVSREKKESFPLTVTSAQKNPTAFYLCASSRGSLNTEAFFGQGTRLTVV.

This rearrangement joins TRBV12-3 or TRBV12-4 to TRBJ1-1; D perhaps matches TRBD1 (5 bases). This CDR3 contains 13 residues. V shed 3 bases and J shed 4 bases, with 9 bases lying between them. The CDR3 region has the DNA TGTGCCAGCAGTTTGAGGAGGGGCACTGAAGCTTTCTTT. This gives the protein CASSLRRGTEAFF.

This chain connects TRBV6-5 to TRBJ1-6; the match to TRBD1 covers 11 bases. V shed 6 bases, J shed 13 bases, and the junction held 8 bases outside the gene matches. Per germline, CDR1 MNHEY and CDR2 SVGAGI. The CDR3 runs to 14 residues. The CDR3 sequence is CASRLGQGALPLHF. CDR3 DNA: TGTGCCAGCAGACTAGGACAGGGGGCATTGCCCCTCCACTTT.

The chain is built from TRBV6-5 and TRBJ2-2, with a tentative D call TRBD1 (5 bases). CDR1 is MNHEY and CDR2 is SVGAGI in the germline V gene. The V end lost 5 bases, the J end lost 4 bases, and 11 bases lay between the germline ends. This CDR3 has 14 amino acids. The CDR3 nucleotides are TGTGCCAGCAGTAGACACAGGTCCACCGGGGAGCTGTTTTTT. It is translated as CASSRHRSTGELFF.

The gene calls are TRBV9 and TRBJ2-7; D may be TRBD2 (6 bases). V was shortened by 2 bases and J by 5 bases, with 14 bases between the two germline ends. The CDR3 has 14 amino acids. Germline assignment: CDR1 SGDLS and CDR2 YYNGEE. The DNA of the CDR3 is TGTGCCAGCAGCGTGGCGGGAAATCGAAACGAGCAGTACTTC. Its protein product is CASSVAGNRNEQYF.

This sequence joins TRBV5-1 and TRBJ1-6, with D tentatively TRBD1 (6 bases). Germline CDR1 SGHRS, CDR2 YFSETQ. Deletions cut 1 base from V and 7 bases from J, with 15 bases between. The CDR3 runs to 16 residues. The CDR3 bases are TGCGCCAGCAGCTTGTTGTCACAGGGAGGGAATTCACCCCTCCACTTT. It yields the protein CASSLLSQGGNSPLHF.